This entry lists 3 T cell receptor beta chains sequenced from one sample in a study of T cell changes during pregnancy in multiple sclerosis. TCRdb keeps only in-frame clones here, not all; method: immunoSEQ multiplex PCR. The repertoire holds tens of thousands of clones, 80% to 95% seen once, with about 2.8% in the top ten. The specimen was peripheral blood, collected in the third trimester of pregnancy. The receptors were sampled from a female donor in good health, enrolled as a control in a pregnancy study.

The chain recombines TRBV5-1 with TRBJ2-7; 7 bases match TRBD1. The CDR3 contains 13 residues. Germline-derived CDR1 and CDR2 are SGHRS and YFSETQ. With 3 bases clipped from V and 2 bases from J, the junction kept 2 bases outside the gene matches. The CDR3 bases are TGCGCCAGCAGCTCCGGGACAGCCTACGAGCAGTACTTC. Translating gives CASSSGTAYEQYF.

CDR3 loop: CASSPGVGLANNEQFF. CDR3 nucleotide sequence: TGTGCCAGCAGCCCCGGAGTAGGACTGGCCAACAATGAGCAGTTCTTC. The rearrangement uses TRBV5-4 and TRBJ2-1, with D possibly TRBD2 on 5 matching bases. Deletions cut 4 bases from V and 5 bases from J, with 19 bases between. In germline, CDR1 is SGHNT, CDR2 YYREEE (reference sequence). This CDR3 is 16 amino acids long.

The rearrangement joins TRBV19 to TRBJ2-1, with D possibly matching TRBD2 (6 bases). CDR1 is LNHDA and CDR2 is SQIVND in the germline V gene (reference sequence). Trimming pared 2 bases from V and 7 bases from J, leaving 12 bases between. This CDR3 contains 14 residues. The CDR3 DNA reads as TGTGCCAGTAGTATAAGATCCCGGGGGAATGAGCAGTTCTTC. Protein sequence: CASSIRSRGNEQFF. The full variable domain, completed using reference TRBV19 and TRBJ2-1, is DGGITQSPKYLFRKEGQNVTLSCEQNLNHDAMYWYRQDPGQGLRLIYYSQIVNDFQKGDIAEGYSVSREKKESFPLTVTSAQKNPTAFYLCASSIRSRGNEQFFGPGTRLTVL.